This T cell receptor beta chain was recovered during a study of T-cell reconstitution after alpha-beta-depleted transplantation in children. This clonotype has just a few counts. Unique molecular identifiers were used in preparing the TCRbeta library. Each CDR3 protein gets one entry after TCRdb re-called the PCR reads with MiXCR. This sample has about 240,000 distinct CDR3 sequences, with around 12% found just once. Germline-derived CDR1 and CDR2 are DFQATT and SNEGSKA (reference sequence). This CDR3 is 14 amino acids long. Trimming stripped 6 bases from V and 3 bases from J, with 18 bases between. The chain is built from TRBV20-1 and TRBJ2-7; perhaps TRBD1 as D (6 bases). The sequence came from a human donor who donated a stem cell graft to a child with acute lymphoblastic leukemia. The material sequenced was PBMCs from the stem cell graft donor, taken from the stem cell graft. CDR3 sequence reads: CSAEGQLSHYEQYF. The CDR3 DNA follows: TGCAGTGCCGAGGGACAACTCAGCCACTACGAGCAGTACTTC.